A single sample gave rise to the 5 T cell receptor beta chains below, sequenced in a study of blood T cells in healthy people across ages. Using a J-beta primer mix together with a sample-barcoded 5' primer, a second PCR was run for roughly 6 to 11 cycles. TCRdb reanalysed the 5' RACE reads using MiXCR and keeps one entry per CDR3 protein. This table has more than 800,000 distinct CDR3 sequences, roughly 26% appearing once. The sample taken for sequencing was blood. The receptor source for this set is a woman older than 75 in good health.

A few counts support this clonotype. This may arise from a read error, as a much more abundant clone is one base away. The chain employs TRBV6-2 or TRBV6-3 and TRBJ2-1, with D possibly TRBD1 on 6 matching bases. From germline, CDR1 is MNHEY and CDR2 SVGEGT. CDR3 length equals 14 residues. As DNA, the CDR3 is TGTGCCGGCAGTTACGAAGGGGGCTACAATGAGCAGTTCTTC. Its protein is CAGSYEGGYNEQFF.

This clonotype has a handful of counts. Here the CDR3 reads CASSPTGSTSYNEQFF. CDR3 in DNA: TGCGCCAGCAGCCCAACCGGGTCCACGAGTTACAATGAGCAGTTCTTC. This sequence joins TRBV5-1 and TRBJ2-1; D is unclear. CDR1 and CDR2 (germline): SGHRS, YFSETQ. Trimming removed 4 bases from V and 4 bases from J, with 18 bases in between. This CDR3 spans 16 amino acids.

On this clonotype: Being one base from a much bigger clone, this may be a read error. No conserved phenylalanine or tryptophan is present at the end of the CDR3, so a read error is the likely explanation. The rearrangement links TRBV7-2 to TRBJ2-2; no firm D call. The V and J ends lost 6 bases and 4 bases respectively, with 18 bases between them. CDR3 length: 16 amino acids. Germline V gene lookup returns CDR1 SGHTA and CDR2 FQGNSA. The chain's CDR3 is CASRHPRSGPTGELFV. CDR3 bases: TGTGCCAGCAGGCACCCTAGATCTGGGCCCACCGGGGAGCTGTTTGTT.

The rearrangement joins TRBV6-5 to TRBJ1-2; TRBD1 might be the D (6 bases). V shed 2 bases and J shed 0 bases, with 13 bases lying between them. The germline CDR1 and CDR2 sequences are MNHEY and SVGAGI. CDR3 length equals 16 residues. DNA for the CDR3: TGTGCCAGCAGTTACGGGGTCGACAGGCCTAACTATGGCTACACCTTC. Protein sequence: CASSYGVDRPNYGYTF.

The rearrangement joins TRBV6-5 to TRBJ1-1; D perhaps matches TRBD1 (5 bases). The CDR3 consists of 15 residues. From germline, CDR1 is MNHEY and CDR2 SVGAGI. V was shortened by 3 bases and J by 4 bases, with 15 bases between the two germline ends. The DNA for the CDR3 is TGTGCCAGCAGTTATGATCCGGGGCGTATCACTGAAGCTTTCTTT. It translates to CASSYDPGRITEAFF.